This T cell receptor (beta chain) was sequenced for a study of control samples from healthy donors and cancer patients. The germline V gene encodes CDR1 SGHRS and CDR2 YFSETQ. The CDR3 totals 15 residues. V gave up 4 bases and J gave up 0 bases, with 12 bases separating them. Produced via immunoSEQ multiplex PCR; TCRdb's table is partial and in-frame only. The table shows tens of thousands of clones, with about 89% occurring only once. Sequencing was performed on blood. The chain combines TRBV5-1 with TRBJ2-3, with a weak D call TRBD2 (6 bases). The source is a woman aged 55 to 70 in good health. This chain's CDR3 is CASSPIAVSTDTQYF. CDR3 sequence (DNA): TGCGCCAGCAGCCCCATAGCGGTTAGCACAGATACGCAGTATTTT.